The 17 T cell receptor beta chains in this list originate from one sample, sequenced in a study of shared clonotypes between healthy human individuals. The naive CD8 subset, CD45RO-negative cells positively selected for CCR7, excluded terminally differentiated effector memory CD45RA+ cells. The protocol was immunoSEQ multiplex PCR, while the TCRdb copy is restricted to in-frame clones and leaves out a portion. Among 700,000 to 950,000 clones, 96% were seen once, and the ten largest hold less than 0.25%. Sequencing was done on a sample of naive CD8+ T cells sorted from blood. Every receptor here comes from a man aged 25 to 40 in good health.

The chain carries TRBV6-5 and TRBJ2-7, with D possibly being TRBD2 (5 bases). The germline CDR1 and CDR2 sequences are MNHEY and SVGAGI. The CDR3 is made up of 13 amino acids. The V gene lost 6 bases and the J gene lost 3 bases, with 12 bases spanning the gap. This CDR3 is CASSPGNIYEQYF. CDR3 sequence (DNA): TGTGCCAGCAGCCCCGGGAATATCTACGAGCAGTACTTC.

This chain links TRBV11-2 with TRBJ2-7; D not certain. Germline V gives CDR1 SGHAT, CDR2 FQNNGV. CDR3 length: 12 amino acids. Deletions cut 4 bases from V and 4 bases from J, with 8 bases between. DNA of the CDR3: TGTGCCAGCAGCTACGGGCCTTACGAGCAGTACTTC. It specifies CASSYGPYEQYF.

Comments on this clone: Other nucleotide sequences in the sample specify the same CDR3. The CDR3 region has the DNA TGTGCCAGCAGGGTCGGGGAGCTGTTTTTT. Protein sequence: CASRVGELFF. This chain connects TRBV2 to TRBJ2-2; D gene unclear. V gave up 6 bases and J gave up 7 bases, with 3 bases separating them. Per germline, CDR1 SNHLY and CDR2 FYNNEI. This CDR3 spans 10 amino acids.

On this clone: At the DNA level, this CDR3 is encoded by other sequences in the same sample as well. DNA for the CDR3: TGTGCCAGCAGCTTAAGCTCCTACGAGCAGTACTTC. It specifies CASSLSSYEQYF. V gene TRBV7-9 combines with J gene TRBJ2-7; D uncertain. V lost 2 bases to trimming and J lost 0 bases, with 2 bases between them. The CDR3 runs 12 residues. CDR1 SEHNR and CDR2 FQNEAQ come from the germline V gene (reference sequence).

J is TRBJ1-4 and V is TRBV21-1; TRBD1 was called by the table and not checked on the DNA. TRBV21-1 is deemed a pseudogene. There are 17 residues in the CDR3. The CDR3 loop reads CASSKVETGQGNEKLFF. The CDR3 coding sequence is TGTGCCAGCAGCAAAGTGGAAACGGGACAGGGTAATGAAAAACTGTTTTTT.

The V and J genes are TRBV7-9 and TRBJ1-1; D might be TRBD1 (6 bases). The ends were cut back, 5 bases at V and 0 bases at J, with 16 bases in the middle. This CDR3 spans 16 amino acids. From germline, CDR1 is SEHNR and CDR2 FQNEAQ (reference sequence). Here the CDR3 DNA reads TGTGCCAGCAGCCCCAGTGGGGGGCCCATGAACACTGAAGCTTTCTTT. Translating gives CASSPSGGPMNTEAFF.

The chain carries TRBV14 and TRBJ1-1, with unresolved D. Trimming removed 1 base at V and 0 bases at J, with 9 bases between. Germline lookup yields CDR1 SGHDN and CDR2 FVKESK. The CDR3 is 15 amino acids. CDR3 region: CASSQGAFMNTEAFF. CDR3 nucleotide sequence: TGTGCCAGCAGCCAAGGGGCATTCATGAACACTGAAGCTTTCTTT.

The chain joins TRBV25-1 to TRBJ2-7; the D gene is possibly TRBD1 (6 bases). Deletions cut 4 bases from V and 4 bases from J, with 14 bases between. The CDR3 contains 14 residues. Per germline, CDR1 MGHDK and CDR2 SYGVNS. DNA of the CDR3: TGTGCCAGCAGTGCCTGGAACAGGGTGTACGAGCAGTACTTC. This gives the protein CASSAWNRVYEQYF.

V usage is TRBV28 and J usage is TRBJ2-5; D assignment may be TRBD1 or TRBD2 (5 bases each). CDR3 length: 15 residues. Trimming removed 6 bases from V and 9 bases from J, with 23 bases in between. Germline values: CDR1 MDHEN, CDR2 SYDVKM. The CDR3 nucleotides read TGTGCCAGCAGAGATACCGGGACGTTCGGATCGGCCCAGTACTTC. This sequence encodes CASRDTGTFGSAQYF. The full variable domain, in which reference TRBV28 and TRBJ2-5 provide the parts outside the CDR3, is DVKVTQSSRYLVKRTGEKVFLECVQDMDHENMFWYRQDPGLGLRLIYFSYDVKMKEKGDIPEGYSVSREKKERFSLILESASTNQTSMYLCASRDTGTFGSAQYFGPGTRLLVL.

The CDR3 DNA reads as TGTGCCAGCAGCTTGGTTAGGGGACTAGCGGGACACAATGAGCAGTTCTTC. It specifies CASSLVRGLAGHNEQFF. J is TRBJ2-1 and V is TRBV5-6; TRBD2 agrees at 13 bases. The V gene end was trimmed by 0 bases and the J gene end by 5 bases; junction bases not matched to a gene: 5. The CDR3 sequence is 17 residues long. Germline V gene lookup returns CDR1 SGHDT and CDR2 YYEEEE. The whole variable domain, remainder taken from reference TRBV5-6 and TRBJ2-1, is DAGVTQSPTHLIKTRGQQVTLRCSPKSGHDTVSWYQQALGQGPQFIFQYYEEEERQRGNFPDRFSGHQFPNYSSELNVNALLLGDSALYLCASSLVRGLAGHNEQFFGPGTRLTVL.

The chain employs TRBV14 and TRBJ2-1; D remains unclear. This CDR3 contains 14 residues. From germline, CDR1 is SGHDN and CDR2 FVKESK. V was trimmed by 2 bases and J by 10 bases, leaving 15 bases between them. The CDR3 bases are TGTGCCAGCAGCCAATTTCAAGTTTCTTGGGAGCAGTTCTTC. Translation gives CASSQFQVSWEQFF.

CDR3 DNA: TGCGCCAGCTCCGGTGGCGGGAGCCACGAGCAGTACTTC. Translation gives CASSGGGSHEQYF. The rearrangement uses TRBV10-2 and TRBJ2-7; 7 nucleotides match TRBD2. Germline V lookup: CDR1 WSHSY, CDR2 SAAADI. There are 13 residues in the CDR3. V trimming: 8 bases; J trimming: 5 bases; junction bases outside the gene matches: 9.

The chain joins TRBV7-9 to TRBJ2-1; 9 nucleotides agree with TRBD2. Germline trimming cut 0 bases from V and 8 bases from J; bases unmatched to any gene: 8. Germline values: CDR1 SEHNR, CDR2 FQNEAQ (reference sequence). The CDR3 sequence is 16 residues long. CDR3 DNA sequence: TGTGCCAGCAGCTTAGCGCCAGCGGGAGGCGTGGATGAGCAGTTCTTC. Protein product: CASSLAPAGGVDEQFF.

The V and J genes are TRBV29-1 and TRBJ2-1; 10 bases match TRBD2. The CDR3 runs 14 residues. CDR1 SQVTM and CDR2 ANQGSEA come from the germline V gene. J gave up 4 bases and V 6 bases, and 6 bases lay outside the gene matches. In DNA, the CDR3 is TGCAGCGTCGCGACTAGCGGGTTATACAATGAGCAGTTCTTC. Its translation: CSVATSGLYNEQFF.

The CDR3 sequence is CASSSGRAGEQFF. CDR3 sequence (DNA): TGTGCCAGCAGTTCCGGGAGGGCCGGGGAGCAGTTCTTC. The rearrangement joins TRBV7-6 to TRBJ2-1; TRBD2 matches 8 bases. V shed 6 bases, J shed 10 bases, and the junction held 8 bases outside the gene matches. This CDR3 spans 13 amino acids. The V gene's germline CDR1 is SGHVS and CDR2 FNYEAQ.

This sequence joins TRBV7-9 and TRBJ1-2; D remains unclear. This CDR3 comprises 14 residues. V lost 4 bases to trimming and J lost 4 bases, with 13 bases between them. The V gene's germline CDR1 is SEHNR and CDR2 FQNEAQ (reference sequence). The CDR3 sequence is CASSSGVERYGYTF. DNA of the CDR3: TGTGCCAGCAGCTCTGGGGTGGAACGCTATGGCTACACCTTC.

The chain joins TRBV9 to TRBJ2-1; 7 bases line up with TRBD2. The CDR3 has 13 residues. The V segment lost 6 bases and the J segment 9 bases; nucleotides outside the gene matches: 9. The germline V gene has CDR1 SGDLS and CDR2 YYNGEE. The CDR3 nucleotides are TGTGCCAGCACCATAGGCGGGGGAGGTGAGCAGTTCTTC. It translates to CASTIGGGGEQFF.